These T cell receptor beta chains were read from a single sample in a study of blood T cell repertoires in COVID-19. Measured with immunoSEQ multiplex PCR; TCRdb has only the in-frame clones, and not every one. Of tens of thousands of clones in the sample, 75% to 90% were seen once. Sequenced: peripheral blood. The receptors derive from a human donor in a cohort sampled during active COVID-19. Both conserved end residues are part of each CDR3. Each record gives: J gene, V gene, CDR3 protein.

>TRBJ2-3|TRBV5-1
CASSLSGNPSDTQYF
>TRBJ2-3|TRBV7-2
CASSLALSGRTRTQYF
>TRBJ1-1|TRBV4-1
CASSHQGTGNTEAFF
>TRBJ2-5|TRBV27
CASSLIAGGLETQYF
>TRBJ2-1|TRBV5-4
CASTLSGYNEQFF
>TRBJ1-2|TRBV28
CASSLVGYGYTF
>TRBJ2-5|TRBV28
CASSSRGIGETQYF
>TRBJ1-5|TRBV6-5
CASSYREGNQPQHF
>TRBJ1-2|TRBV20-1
CSASREDGDGYTF
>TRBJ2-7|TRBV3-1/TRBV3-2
CASSLREGVWNEQYF
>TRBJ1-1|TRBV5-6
CASSLWQGGGLF
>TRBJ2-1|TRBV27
CAVGPGASYNEQFF
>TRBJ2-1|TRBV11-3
CASSLVGVSYNEQFF
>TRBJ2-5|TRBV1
CTSSQTRWETQYF
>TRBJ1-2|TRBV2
CASSERWTGRYYGYTF
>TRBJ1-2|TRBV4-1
CASSQAGQGAFGYTF
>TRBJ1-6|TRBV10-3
CAISDTVNSPLHF
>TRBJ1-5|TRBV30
CAWSVAGQGVNQPQHF
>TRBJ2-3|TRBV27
CASSFYRSRTDTQYF
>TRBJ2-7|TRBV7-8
CASSLVAGGPNEQYF
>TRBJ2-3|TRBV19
CASSLGTSRITDTQYF
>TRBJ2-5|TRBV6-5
CASSLREQETQYF
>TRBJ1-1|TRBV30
CAWRGQPNTEAFF
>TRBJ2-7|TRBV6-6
CASSYSSRGLHEQYF
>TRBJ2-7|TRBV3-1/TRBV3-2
CASSQEIAGGPGEQYF
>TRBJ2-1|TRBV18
CASSPWTSGRTDEQFF
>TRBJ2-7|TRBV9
CASSDVAGGQYF
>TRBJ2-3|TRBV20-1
CSASLVTQYF
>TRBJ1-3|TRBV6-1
CASSEAVSSGNTIYF
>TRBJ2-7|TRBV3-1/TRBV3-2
CASSQAGGQGSRAYEQYF
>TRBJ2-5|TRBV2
CATQRRVLQTQYF
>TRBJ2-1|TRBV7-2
CASRQAGGTNEQFF
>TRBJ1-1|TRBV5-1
CASSWGDRGTEAFF
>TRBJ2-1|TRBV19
CASSFQAGSAYNEQFF
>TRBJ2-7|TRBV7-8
CASSLGSWEGSYEQYF
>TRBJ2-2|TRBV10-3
CAISPGQGAGTGELFF
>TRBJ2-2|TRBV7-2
CASSVGTGVRTGELFF
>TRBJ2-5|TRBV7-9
CASSRTVEKETQYF
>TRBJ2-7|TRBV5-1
CASSPLAGAGYEQYF
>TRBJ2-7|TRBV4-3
CASSQQTSSPYEQYF
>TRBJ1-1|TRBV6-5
CASSQGRDKEAFF
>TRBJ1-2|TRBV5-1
CASSLVLNRESQGYTF
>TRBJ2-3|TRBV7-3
CASSLYRDSRDTQYF
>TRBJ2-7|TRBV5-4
CASSQDYRRLGEQYF
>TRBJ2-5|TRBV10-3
CAIRTGQGEVGGETQYF
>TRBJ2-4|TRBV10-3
CAIRPGLAGPKNIQYF
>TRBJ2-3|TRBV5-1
CASSLFGRVDTDTQYF
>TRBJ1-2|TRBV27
CASSPYRGNYGYTF
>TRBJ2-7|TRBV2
CASRQLAGGAYEQYF
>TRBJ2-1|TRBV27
CASSLSLDRGWYNEQFF
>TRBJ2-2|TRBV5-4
CASSLDETGELFF
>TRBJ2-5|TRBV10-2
CASSEGSKETQYF
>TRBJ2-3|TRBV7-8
CASRHGTSGRVGDTQYF
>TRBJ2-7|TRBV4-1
CASSQNLAESSYEQYF
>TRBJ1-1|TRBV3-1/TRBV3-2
CASSRGGNTEAFF
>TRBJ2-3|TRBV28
CASRTGVGVSTDTQYF
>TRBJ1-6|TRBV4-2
CASSQDAPRTGSPLHF
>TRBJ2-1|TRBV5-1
CASSLGGGAYNEQFF
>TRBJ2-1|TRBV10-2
CASNPSGRNNEQFF
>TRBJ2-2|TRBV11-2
CASSFALAGGRTGELFF